This TCR beta chain is from a study of OX40 agonist ivuxolimab in advanced cancers. Study-level background: Ivuxolimab, which patients received intravenously every 2 weeks, was dosed at 0.01 to 10 mg/kg.

On this clone: Its antigen is unknown.

V shed 5 bases and J 2 bases; nucleotides not matched to a gene: 3. Germline V gene lookup returns CDR1 SGHTA and CDR2 FQGTGA. This CDR3 is built from 15 residues. Findings and limits, study-wide: Nonresponders, in some cases, also had low normalized T-cell clonal expansion. Clonal expansion among partial responders at 0.1-3.0 mg/kg ranked near the lowest.

Assay used: immunoSEQ multiplex PCR; TCRdb lists only in-frame clones, some missing. The sample shows 55,000 to 65,000 clones, roughly 86% of them seen only once. The clonotype originates from an adult with an advanced solid tumor such as melanoma, head and neck, liver or kidney cancer. This sample comprised CD4+ or CD8+ T cells sorted from blood, obtained in a trial of the OX40 agonist ivuxolimab. This chain joins TRBV7-3 and TRBJ2-1; 10 positions match TRBD2. The chain's CDR3 is CASSGGLAAYNEQFF. The CDR3 coding sequence is TGTGCCAGCAGCGGAGGACTAGCGGCCTACAATGAGCAGTTCTTC.